One and the same sample provided the 3 T cell receptor beta chains below, sequenced in a study of blood T cell repertoires in COVID-19. Libraries were prepared by immunoSEQ multiplex PCR; TCRdb keeps only in-frame clonotypes and omits some of them. Of about 430,000 clones in the sample, nearly 90% were seen once. Specimen: PBMCs or T cells enriched from blood (not recorded which). These receptor sequences come from a woman in her late teens or twenties who had been exposed to COVID-19.

Here the CDR3 reads CASSLAGSLLNYGYTF. The CDR3 bases are TGTGCCAGCAGCTTAGCCGGGTCCCTCCTTAACTATGGCTACACCTTC. The chain has TRBV7-9 and TRBJ1-2, with unresolved D. Germline CDR1 SEHNR, CDR2 FQNEAQ (reference sequence). The CDR3 sequence is 16 residues long. Trimming removed 0 bases at V and 1 base at J, with 12 bases between.

V usage is TRBV28 and J usage is TRBJ1-5; D may be TRBD1 (5 bases). The CDR3 has 13 amino acids. The V gene lost 9 bases and the J gene lost 7 bases, with 16 bases spanning the gap. Germline CDR1 and CDR2: MDHEN and SYDVKM. CDR3 in DNA: TGTGCCAGTGGCGGGGCCCCCTGGCAGCCCCAGCATTTT. Protein: CASGGAPWQPQHF.

This clone has just a few counts. The CDR3 is CASSWGQGDEKLFF. The CDR3 DNA sequence: TGTGCCAGCAGCTGGGGACAGGGGGACGAAAAACTGTTTTTT. The chain joins TRBV7-9 to TRBJ1-4; 11 bases fit TRBD1. The CDR3 spans 14 residues. The germline V gene encodes CDR1 SEHNR and CDR2 FQNEAQ (reference sequence). The junction had 3 bases not matched to a gene; V was cut back by 4 bases and J by 8 bases.